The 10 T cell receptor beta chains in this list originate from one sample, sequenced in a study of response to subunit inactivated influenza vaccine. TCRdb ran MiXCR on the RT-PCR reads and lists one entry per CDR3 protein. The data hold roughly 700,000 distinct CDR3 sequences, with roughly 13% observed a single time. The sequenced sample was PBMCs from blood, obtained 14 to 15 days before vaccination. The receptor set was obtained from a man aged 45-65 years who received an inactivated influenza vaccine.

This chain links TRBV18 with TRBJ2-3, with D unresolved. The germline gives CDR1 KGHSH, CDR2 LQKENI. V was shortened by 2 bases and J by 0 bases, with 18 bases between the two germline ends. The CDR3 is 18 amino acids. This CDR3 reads CASSPSLGRVTSTDTQYF. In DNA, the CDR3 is TGTGCCAGCTCACCAAGCCTGGGTAGGGTAACTAGCACAGATACGCAGTATTTT. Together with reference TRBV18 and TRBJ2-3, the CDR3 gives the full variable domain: NAGVMQNPRHLVRRRGQEARLRCSPMKGHSHVYWYRQLPEEGLKFMVYLQKENIIDESGMPKERFSAEFPKEGPSILRIQQVVRGDSAAYFCASSPSLGRVTSTDTQYFGPGTRLTVL.

The CDR3 region has the DNA TGTGCCAGCAGCGTGTCGGGACAGTCGTATGGCTACACCTTC. It translates to CASSVSGQSYGYTF. The chain couples TRBV3-1 to TRBJ1-2; 7 bases line up with TRBD1. Germline trimming cut 5 bases from V and 5 bases from J; bases unmatched to any gene: 8. The CDR3 sequence is 14 residues long. The germline V gene encodes CDR1 LGHDT and CDR2 YNNKEL (reference sequence).

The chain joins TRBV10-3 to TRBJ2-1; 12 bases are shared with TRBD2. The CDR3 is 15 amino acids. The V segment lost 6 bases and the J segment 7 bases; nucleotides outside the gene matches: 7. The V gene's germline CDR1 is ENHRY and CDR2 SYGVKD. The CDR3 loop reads CAIRASGGAANEQFF. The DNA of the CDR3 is TGTGCCATCAGGGCTAGCGGGGGGGCGGCGAATGAGCAGTTCTTC.

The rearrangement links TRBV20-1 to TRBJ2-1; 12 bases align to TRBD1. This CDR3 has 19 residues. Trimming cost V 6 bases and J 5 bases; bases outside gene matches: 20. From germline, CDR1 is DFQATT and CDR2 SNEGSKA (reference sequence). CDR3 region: CSAKNRDRGQNPLHNEQFF. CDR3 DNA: TGCAGTGCAAAAAACCGGGACAGGGGGCAAAACCCCCTGCACAATGAGCAGTTCTTC.

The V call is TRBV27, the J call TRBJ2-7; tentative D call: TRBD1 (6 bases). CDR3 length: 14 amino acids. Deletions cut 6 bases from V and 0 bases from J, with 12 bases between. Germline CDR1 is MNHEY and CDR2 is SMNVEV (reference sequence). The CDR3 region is CASRRGQSSYEQYF. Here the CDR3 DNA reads TGTGCCAGCAGGCGCGGACAGTCCTCCTACGAGCAGTACTTC.

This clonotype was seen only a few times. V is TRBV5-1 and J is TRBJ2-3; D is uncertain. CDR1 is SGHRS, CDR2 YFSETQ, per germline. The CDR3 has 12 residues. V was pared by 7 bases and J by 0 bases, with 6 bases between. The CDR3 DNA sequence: TGCGCCAGCGGAACTAGCACAGATACGCAGTATTTT. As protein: CASGTSTDTQYF.

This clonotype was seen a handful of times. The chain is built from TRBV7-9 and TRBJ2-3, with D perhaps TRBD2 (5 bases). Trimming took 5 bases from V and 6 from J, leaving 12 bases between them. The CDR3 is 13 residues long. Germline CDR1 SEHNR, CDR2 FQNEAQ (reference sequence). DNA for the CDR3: TGTGCCAGCAGCACCGGAACTAGGGATACGCAGTATTTT. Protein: CASSTGTRDTQYF.

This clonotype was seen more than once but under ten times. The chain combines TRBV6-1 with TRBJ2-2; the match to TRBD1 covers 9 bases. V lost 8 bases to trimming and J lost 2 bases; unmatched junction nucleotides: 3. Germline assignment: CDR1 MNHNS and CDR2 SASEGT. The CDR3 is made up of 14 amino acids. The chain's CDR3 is CASWDRENTGELFF. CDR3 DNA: TGTGCCAGCTGGGACAGGGAAAACACCGGGGAGCTGTTTTTT.

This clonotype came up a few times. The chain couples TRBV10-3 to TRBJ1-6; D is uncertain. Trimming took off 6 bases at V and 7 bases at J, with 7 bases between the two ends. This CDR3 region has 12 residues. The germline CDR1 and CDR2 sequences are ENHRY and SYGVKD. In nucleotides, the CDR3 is TGTGCCATCAGCCCTTACAATTCACCCCTCCACTTT. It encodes CAISPYNSPLHF.

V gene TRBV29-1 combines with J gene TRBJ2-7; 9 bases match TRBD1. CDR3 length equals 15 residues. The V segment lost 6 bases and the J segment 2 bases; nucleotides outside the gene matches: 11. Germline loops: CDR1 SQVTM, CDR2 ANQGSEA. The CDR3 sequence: CSVAPGTGNPYEQYF. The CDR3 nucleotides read TGCAGCGTCGCACCCGGGACAGGGAATCCCTACGAGCAGTACTTC.